Listed below are T cell receptor beta chains from one sample, sequenced in a study of early T cells in non-severe SARS-CoV-2 infection. TCRdb redid the calling of the 5' RACE reads with MiXCR, one entry per CDR3 protein. The sample records around 78,000 distinct CDR3 sequences, 9.5% to 13% being singletons. The sequenced sample was whole blood, obtained at baseline. Source of these receptors: an adult who was a healthcare worker with PCR-confirmed SARS-CoV-2 infection or an uninfected control (not recorded which). The CDR3 runs from the conserved cysteine through the conserved F or W. Fields, in order: J gene, clone size, V gene, D gene, CDR3 protein, CDR3 DNA. A D gene is named only where the DNA matches it firmly. Clone size, where shown, is once, few, many, or a class for clones that have expanded.

>TRBJ1-1|many|TRBV7-9|TRBD1
CASSFGPQGTEAFF
TGTGCCAGCAGCTTTGGTCCACAGGGGACTGAAGCTTTCTTT
>TRBJ2-3|many|TRBV30|NA
CAWHQTTGFPDTQYF
TGTGCCTGGCATCAAACCACAGGGTTCCCAGATACGCAGTATTTT
>TRBJ2-1|few|TRBV12-3/TRBV12-4|NA
CASRKGQYNEQFF
TGTGCCAGCAGAAAGGGACAATACAATGAGCAGTTCTTC
>TRBJ2-3|NA|TRBV20-1|TRBD2
CSATSGTSGGTDTQYF
TGCAGTGCTACATCCGGGACTAGCGGGGGCACAGATACGCAGTATTTT
>TRBJ2-3|many|TRBV28|TRBD2
CASISGLASDTQYF
TGTGCCAGCATTTCAGGACTAGCATCAGATACGCAGTATTTT
>TRBJ1-2|many|TRBV3-1|NA
CASSPRTPVTPGGYTF
TGTGCCAGCAGCCCCCGGACCCCAGTAACTCCAGGGGGCTACACCTTC
>TRBJ2-2|few|TRBV6-1|NA
CASSQEFGGELFF
TGTGCCAGCAGTCAGGAGTTTGGCGGGGAGCTGTTTTTT
>TRBJ1-6|many|TRBV9|TRBD1
CASSVDRQGPSPLHF
TGTGCCAGCAGCGTAGACCGACAGGGCCCTTCACCCCTCCACTTT
>TRBJ1-2|NA|TRBV27|TRBD1
CASRMGQTLEGYTF
TGTGCCAGCAGGATGGGACAGACTTTAGAGGGCTACACCTTC
>TRBJ2-1|few|TRBV15|NA
CATSRDYGDYREQFF
TGTGCCACCAGCAGAGATTATGGAGACTACAGGGAGCAGTTCTTC
>TRBJ2-1|medium-sized|TRBV9|NA
CASSVEGREQFF
TGTGCCAGCAGCGTGGAAGGGCGTGAGCAGTTCTTC
>TRBJ2-7|few|TRBV6-2/TRBV6-3|NA
CASSKRQGRAYEQYF
TGTGCCAGCAGTAAAAGACAGGGGAGGGCCTACGAGCAGTACTTC
>TRBJ2-1|few|TRBV12-3/TRBV12-4|TRBD1
CASSPGTGREQFF
TGTGCCAGCAGTCCTGGGACAGGGAGAGAGCAGTTCTTC
>TRBJ1-2|NA|TRBV20-1|NA
CSAGPGTLYGYTF
TGCAGTGCTGGCCCCGGGACCCTTTATGGCTACACCTTC
>TRBJ1-6|NA|TRBV14|NA
CASSQGSPLHF
TGTGCCAGCAGCCAAGGCTCACCCCTCCACTTT
>TRBJ1-5|few|TRBV19|NA
CASSTNRDNNQPQHF
TGTGCCAGTAGTACAAACCGGGACAACAATCAGCCCCAGCATTTT
>TRBJ2-1|NA|TRBV3-1|NA
CASSQTLGGENEQFF
TGTGCCAGCAGCCAGACGCTGGGGGGCGAGAATGAGCAGTTCTTC
>TRBJ2-7|NA|TRBV20-1|NA
CSARVAGVNEQYF
TGCAGTGCTAGAGTGGCAGGGGTCAACGAGCAGTACTTC
>TRBJ1-2|NA|TRBV2|NA
CASSSLRLEGYTF
TGTGCCAGCTCCTCACTCAGACTCGAGGGCTACACCTTC
>TRBJ2-5|few|TRBV6-5|TRBD2
CASSSPGRAKTQYF
TGTGCCAGCAGCTCCCCCGGGAGGGCAAAGACCCAGTACTTC
>TRBJ2-1|many|TRBV18|NA
CASSSSNEQFF
TGTGCCAGCTCCAGCTCCAATGAGCAGTTCTTC
>TRBJ2-1|few|TRBV7-9|NA
CASSLGRGDPNEQFF
TGTGCCAGCAGCTTAGGCAGGGGAGACCCCAATGAGCAGTTCTTC
>TRBJ1-5|NA|TRBV20-1|NA
CSASSDGGSNQPQHF
TGCAGTGCTAGTTCGGACGGCGGTAGCAATCAGCCCCAGCATTTT
>TRBJ1-1|NA|TRBV5-1|TRBD1
CASSWDSGNTEAFF
TGCGCCAGCAGCTGGGACAGCGGGAACACTGAAGCTTTCTTT
>TRBJ2-5|NA|TRBV30|NA
CAWLRGSETQYF
TGTGCCTGGTTACGGGGATCGGAGACCCAGTACTTC
>TRBJ2-2|many|TRBV30|NA
CAWNLGPSTGELFF
TGTGCCTGGAACTTAGGCCCTTCCACCGGGGAGCTGTTTTTT
>TRBJ1-1|NA|TRBV7-3|NA
CASSRQVETEAFF
TGTGCCAGCAGCAGACAGGTTGAAACTGAAGCTTTCTTT
>TRBJ2-2|few|TRBV6-4|NA
CASRPGGLNTGELFF
TGTGCCAGCAGGCCCGGCGGTCTTAACACCGGGGAGCTGTTTTTT
>TRBJ1-3|NA|TRBV12-5|NA
CASGLGPRGSSGNTIYF
TGTGCTAGTGGTTTGGGCCCGCGGGGAAGCTCTGGAAACACCATATATTTT
>TRBJ2-3|many|TRBV5-4|TRBD2
CATLAGGPRDTQYF
TGTGCCACCCTAGCGGGGGGGCCCAGGGATACGCAGTATTTT
>TRBJ2-2|few|TRBV19|NA
CASSSTTGVLNTGELFF
TGTGCCAGTAGTTCCACGACAGGAGTTCTAAACACCGGGGAGCTGTTTTTT
>TRBJ1-1|many|TRBV20-1|NA
CSAPVGDLKGTEAFF
TGCAGTGCTCCCGTAGGGGATTTAAAGGGCACTGAAGCTTTCTTT
>TRBJ1-3|few|TRBV30|TRBD1
CAWSPMGQGGRYF
TGTGCCTGGAGTCCAATGGGACAGGGCGGTCGGTATTTT
>TRBJ2-3|NA|TRBV4-2|NA
CASSQGPPNGGYTQYF
TGTGCCAGCAGCCAAGGCCCCCCTAACGGGGGCTATACGCAGTATTTT
>TRBJ1-3|many|TRBV7-9|NA
CASSLGEVSGNTIYF
TGTGCCAGCAGCTTAGGAGAGGTCTCTGGAAACACCATATATTTT
>TRBJ2-7|many|TRBV12-3/TRBV12-4|NA
CASSPLGLTYEQYF
TGTGCCAGCAGCCCCTTGGGGTTAACGTACGAGCAGTACTTC
>TRBJ1-4|NA|TRBV30|NA
CAWNTRDVWAGKLFF
TGTGCCTGGAATACCCGGGACGTCTGGGCGGGAAAACTGTTTTTT
>TRBJ2-7|NA|TRBV30|TRBD1
CAWSLQGYEQYF
TGTGCCTGGTCCCTACAGGGGTACGAGCAGTACTTC
>TRBJ2-7|many|TRBV6-6|TRBD1
CASRISGTANEQYF
TGTGCCAGCAGGATTTCCGGGACAGCTAACGAGCAGTACTTC
>TRBJ1-5|many|TRBV6-5|NA
CASSRERADQPQHF
TGTGCCAGCAGCCGAGAGAGGGCAGATCAGCCCCAGCATTTT
>TRBJ2-3|few|TRBV7-8|NA
CASSLGAATNTDTQYF
TGTGCCAGCAGCTTAGGTGCGGCTACCAACACAGATACGCAGTATTTT
>TRBJ1-1|NA|TRBV6-2/TRBV6-3|TRBD1
CASSFARQGNTEAFF
TGTGCCAGCAGCTTCGCCCGACAGGGCAACACTGAAGCTTTCTTT
>TRBJ2-1|NA|TRBV27|NA
CASTEVSGNEQFF
TGTGCCAGCACGGAGGTGTCCGGGAATGAGCAGTTCTTC
>TRBJ2-3|NA|TRBV11-3|NA
CASSLETSSTDTQYF
TGTGCCAGCAGCTTAGAGACTTCTAGCACAGATACGCAGTATTTT
>TRBJ2-3|many|TRBV7-9|TRBD2
CASSLTSGGSDTQYF
TGTGCCAGCAGCTTGACTAGCGGGGGTTCAGATACGCAGTATTTT
>TRBJ2-1|few|TRBV27|NA
CASSPTGSSYNEQFF
TGTGCCAGCAGTCCTACAGGAAGCTCCTACAATGAGCAGTTCTTC
>TRBJ2-3|few|TRBV5-8|TRBD1
CASSLFTGTGGATDTQYF
TGTGCCAGCAGCTTATTTACCGGGACAGGGGGCGCGACAGATACGCAGTATTTT
>TRBJ1-1|many|TRBV12-3/TRBV12-4|NA
CASTGTEAFF
TGTGCCAGCACTGGGACGGAAGCTTTCTTT
>TRBJ1-6|NA|TRBV10-2|NA
CASGHSSYNSPLHF
TGCGCCTCCGGTCATAGCTCCTATAATTCACCCCTCCACTTT
>TRBJ1-1|few|TRBV10-1|NA
CASSATDRIAFF
TGCGCCAGCAGTGCTACAGACAGGATAGCTTTCTTT
>TRBJ1-3|NA|TRBV14|NA
CATSEGSGNTIYF
TGTGCCACCTCGGAGGGTTCCGGAAACACCATATATTTT
>TRBJ2-3|many|TRBV5-8|NA
CASSRGPSTDTQYF
TGTGCCAGCAGCCGGGGACCTAGCACAGATACGCAGTATTTT
>TRBJ2-3|NA|TRBV6-6|NA
CASGQPNTDTQYF
TGTGCCAGCGGACAGCCGAACACAGATACGCAGTATTTT
>TRBJ2-5|medium-sized|TRBV6-2/TRBV6-3|TRBD2
CASSSVLAGRQETQYF
TGTGCCAGCAGTTCCGTACTAGCGGGGAGACAAGAGACCCAGTACTTC
>TRBJ2-2|many|TRBV10-3|NA
CAISESMEELFF
TGTGCCATCAGTGAATCCATGGAGGAGCTGTTTTTT